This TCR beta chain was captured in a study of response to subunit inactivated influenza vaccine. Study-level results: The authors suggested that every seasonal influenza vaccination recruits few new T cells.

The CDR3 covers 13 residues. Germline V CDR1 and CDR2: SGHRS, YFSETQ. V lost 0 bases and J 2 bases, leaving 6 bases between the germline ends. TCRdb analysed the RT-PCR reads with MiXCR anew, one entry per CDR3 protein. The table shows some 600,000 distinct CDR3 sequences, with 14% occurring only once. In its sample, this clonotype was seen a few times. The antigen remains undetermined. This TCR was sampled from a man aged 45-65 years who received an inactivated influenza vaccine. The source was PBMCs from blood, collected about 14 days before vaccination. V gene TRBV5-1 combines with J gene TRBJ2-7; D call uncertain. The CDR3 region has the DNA TGCGCCAGCAGCTTGGACGACACCTACGAGCAGTACTTC. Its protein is CASSLDDTYEQYF.